The present T cell receptor beta chain was sequenced within a study of cytomegalovirus exposure and HLA in healthy donors. Study findings and constraints: Earlier analysis found most TCR beta V segments productive about 87% or about 30% of the time.

Concerning this clone: Its target is not known.

The germline V gene encodes CDR1 MNHEY and CDR2 SMNVEV (reference sequence). This CDR3 region has 17 residues. V lost 3 bases to trimming and J lost 0 bases; unmatched junction nucleotides: 5. Amplification used 60 Vbeta primers and 13 Jbeta primers. TCRdb keeps only in-frame clones here, not all; method: immunoSEQ multiplex PCR. The table shows around 110,000 clones, with about 80% occurring only once. Sample: PBMCs. This TCR was sampled from a woman under 30 in good health and CMV-seropositive. This chain connects TRBV27 to TRBJ2-6; the match to TRBD2 covers 7 bases. This CDR3 reads CASSLTREGSGANVLTF. For the CDR3, the DNA is TGTGCCAGCAGTTTGACCAGGGAGGGCTCTGGGGCCAACGTCCTGACTTTC.